The 25 T cell receptor beta chains below come from one sample, sequenced in a study of cytomegalovirus exposure and HLA in healthy donors. The PCR made use of 60 Vbeta and 13 Jbeta primers. Sequencing was performed with immunoSEQ multiplex PCR; in TCRdb, only in-frame clones are kept and a portion is missing. This table holds about 78,000 clones, 55% to 85% found once. Sample: PBMCs. The receptors shown here come from a woman in her thirties or forties in good health and CMV-seropositive.

The chain carries TRBV14 and TRBJ1-2, with D maybe TRBD1 (5 bases). This CDR3 has 14 residues. Germline V gene lookup returns CDR1 SGHDN and CDR2 FVKESK. V was shortened by 0 bases and J by 3 bases, with 8 bases between the two germline ends. The CDR3 sequence: CASSQEGGDYGYTF. DNA of the CDR3: TGTGCCAGCAGCCAAGAAGGAGGGGACTATGGCTACACCTTC.

V and J are TRBV2 and TRBJ1-4, with D tentatively TRBD1 (6 bases). The V gene lost 7 bases and the J gene lost 6 bases, with 12 bases spanning the gap. This CDR3 has 13 amino acids. Looked up from germline, CDR1 is SNHLY and CDR2 is FYNNEI. In DNA, the CDR3 is TGTGCCAGCATATTGTCAGGGGATGAAAAACTGTTTTTT. Translated, it gives CASILSGDEKLFF.

CDR3 DNA: TGTGCCATCAGTGAGTCGAATTCAGGGGGCGGAACGGCCAAAAACATTCAGTACTTC. Residues: CAISESNSGGGTAKNIQYF. The chain carries TRBV10-3 and TRBJ2-4, with 8 bases identical to TRBD1. Germline values: CDR1 ENHRY, CDR2 SYGVKD. V shed 0 bases, J shed 1 base, and the junction held 11 bases outside the gene matches. The CDR3 loop spans 19 amino acids.

V and J are TRBV9 and TRBJ2-7; maybe TRBD1 (5 bases). CDR1 SGDLS and CDR2 YYNGEE come from the germline V gene. This CDR3 region has 14 residues. The V end was cut by 0 bases, the J end by 3 bases, with 10 bases between. The CDR3 coding sequence is TGTGCCAGCAGCGTAGGGGCAGGGATCTACGAGCAGTACTTC. This translates into CASSVGAGIYEQYF.

CDR3 sequence: CASSPPLTGSPEATNEKLFF. DNA for the CDR3: TGTGCCAGCTCACCACCCTTGACAGGGTCACCCGAGGCAACTAATGAAAAACTGTTTTTT. This sequence joins TRBV18 and TRBJ1-4, with TRBD1 matching over 7 bases. Germline CDR1 and CDR2: KGHSH and LQKENI. The CDR3 sequence is 20 residues long. V lost 0 bases, J lost 0 bases, and 13 bases stayed unmatched.

This clone was picked up a small number of times. The V call is TRBV2, the J call TRBJ2-7, with a tentative D call TRBD1 (6 bases). Germline loops: CDR1 SNHLY, CDR2 FYNNEI. Trimming shortened V by 9 bases and J by 3 bases, and 18 bases separated the two germline ends. The CDR3 is made up of 14 amino acids. The CDR3 region has the DNA TGTGCCAGTATAGCCGGGACACGGAGCTACGAGCAGTACTTC. It encodes CASIAGTRSYEQYF. Looking up the rest from reference TRBV2 and TRBJ2-7 gives the full variable domain: EPEVTQTPSHQVTQMGQEVILRCVPISNHLYFYWYRQILGQKVEFLVSFYNNEISEKSEIFDDQFSVERPDGSNFTLKIRSTKLEDSAMYFCASIAGTRSYEQYFGPGTRLTVT.

This clone was recorded at least ten times. The V call is TRBV7-2, the J call TRBJ2-1; 8 bases are a match to TRBD2. Per germline, CDR1 SGHTA and CDR2 FQGNSA. The CDR3 is 15 residues long. V dropped 3 bases and J dropped 9; count of bases not matched to a gene: 10. The CDR3 DNA reads TGTGCCAGCAGCTTCGGACGGGGGGGCCACATTGAGCAGTTCTTC. This sequence encodes CASSFGRGGHIEQFF.

This sequence joins TRBV5-1 and TRBJ2-1; 9 positions agree with TRBD2. V lost 3 bases, J lost 7 bases, and 11 bases stayed unmatched. CDR3 length equals 16 residues. CDR1 SGHRS and CDR2 YFSETQ come from the germline V gene. The CDR3 sequence: CASSSQAGGHRNEQFF. CDR3 nucleotide sequence: TGCGCCAGCAGCTCCCAAGCGGGAGGCCATAGAAATGAGCAGTTCTTC.

This clone showed up just a few times. The rearrangement joins TRBV7-2 to TRBJ2-5; perhaps TRBD1 as D (5 bases). The germline V gene encodes CDR1 SGHTA and CDR2 FQGNSA. CDR3 size: 14 residues. The ends were cut back, 5 bases at V and 1 base at J, with 11 bases in the middle. The CDR3 spells CASSATVSQETQYF. CDR3 in DNA: TGTGCCAGCAGCGCGACAGTCTCCCAAGAGACCCAGTACTTC.

CDR3 DNA: TGCGCCAGCAGTCCGTCCGCTGGACTAGCGGGGGGTTATGAGCAGTTCTTC. The encoded protein is CASSPSAGLAGGYEQFF. The chain recombines TRBV5-1 with TRBJ2-1; TRBD2 matches 14 bases. The J segment lost 8 bases and the V segment lost 5 bases, leaving 12 bases of the junction unmatched. Germline CDR1 reads SGHRS; CDR2 reads YFSETQ. The CDR3 sequence is 17 residues long.

V gene TRBV9 combines with J gene TRBJ2-5, with TRBD1 matching 10 bases. From germline, CDR1 is SGDLS and CDR2 YYNGEE. V shed 3 bases and J 5 bases; nucleotides not matched to a gene: 4. This CDR3 contains 14 residues. CDR3 nucleotides: TGTGCCAGCAGCGCACGACAGGGGGCTGAGACCCAGTACTTC. This codes for CASSARQGAETQYF.

The V call is TRBV5-4, the J call TRBJ2-1, with TRBD2 matching over 7 bases. The CDR3 consists of 15 residues. V shed 4 bases, J shed 3 bases, and the junction held 7 bases outside the gene matches. Germline V CDR1 and CDR2: SGHNT, YYREEE (reference sequence). In DNA, the CDR3 is TGTGCCAGCAGCCACTCAAGCGGGAACTACAATGAGCAGTTCTTC. It codes for CASSHSSGNYNEQFF.

The rearrangement uses TRBV27 and TRBJ2-7, with 7 bases matching TRBD1. With V trimmed by 6 bases and J by 0 bases, 8 bases remained unmatched. The germline CDR1 and CDR2 sequences are MNHEY and SMNVEV (reference sequence). This CDR3 spans 15 amino acids. In DNA, the CDR3 is TGTGCCAGCAGCGCCTCGACAGGGAACTCCTACGAGCAGTACTTC. This gives the protein CASSASTGNSYEQYF.

This clone was seen once. CDR3 residues: CASSKGLAGGGGELFF. For the CDR3, the DNA is TGTGCCAGCAGCAAGGGACTAGCGGGGGGTGGCGGGGAGCTGTTTTTT. The chain couples TRBV7-8 to TRBJ2-2; 15 bases line up with TRBD2. The germline V gene encodes CDR1 SGHVS and CDR2 FQNEAQ. Trimming removed 5 bases from V and 7 bases from J; junction bases left unmatched: 5. The CDR3 loop spans 16 amino acids. Full variable domain (rest looked up from reference TRBV7-8 and TRBJ2-2): GAGVSQSPRYKVAKRGQDVALRCDPISGHVSLFWYQQALGQGPEFLTYFQNEAQLDKSGLPSDRFFAERPEGSVSTLKIQRTQQEDSAVYLCASSKGLAGGGGELFFGEGSRLTVL.

The rearrangement uses TRBV28 and TRBJ1-1; tentative D call: TRBD1 (6 bases). Germline CDR1 reads MDHEN; CDR2 reads SYDVKM. Trimming cost V 4 bases and J 2 bases, with 11 bases left between them. The CDR3 sequence is 14 residues long. CDR3 coding DNA: TGTGCCAGCAGTTCCCCGACAGGCAACACTGAAGCTTTCTTT. Encoded protein: CASSSPTGNTEAFF.

The gene calls are TRBV7-8 and TRBJ1-3; D is perhaps TRBD1 (6 bases). There are 13 residues in the CDR3. CDR1 is SGHVS and CDR2 is FQNEAQ in the germline V gene. V lost 6 bases and J lost 2, with 8 bases in between. The CDR3 bases are TGTGCCAGCAGTACAGGGCCTGGAAACACCATATATTTT. Translated: CASSTGPGNTIYF.

The chain combines TRBV19 with TRBJ1-2, with 8 bases aligning to TRBD1. Trimming took 6 bases from V and 3 from J; bases not matched to a gene: 6. Germline-derived CDR1 and CDR2 are LNHDA and SQIVND (reference sequence). This CDR3 is built from 14 residues. The CDR3 nucleotides read TGTGCCAGTAGGCAGACAGGGGTGTACTATGGCTACACCTTC. This sequence encodes CASRQTGVYYGYTF.

The V gene is TRBV5-1, the J gene TRBJ2-3; D not resolved. V was pared by 1 base and J by 1 base, with 7 bases between. The CDR3 contains 14 residues. Germline values: CDR1 SGHRS, CDR2 YFSETQ. CDR3 amino acids: CASSLRSGTDTQYF. In DNA form, the CDR3 reads TGCGCCAGCAGCTTGAGGAGCGGCACAGATACGCAGTATTTT. The complete variable domain, with remaining parts taken from reference TRBV5-1 and TRBJ2-3, reads KAGVTQTPRYLIKTRGQQVTLSCSPISGHRSVSWYQQTPGQGLQFLFEYFSETQRNKGNFPGRFSGRQFSNSRSEMNVSTLELGDSALYLCASSLRSGTDTQYFGPGTRLTVL.

This clone was recorded a few times. The gene calls are TRBV2 and TRBJ1-1, with D unclear. This CDR3 has 13 residues. V lost 8 bases and J 1 base, leaving 11 bases between the germline ends. In germline, CDR1 is SNHLY, CDR2 FYNNEI. DNA for the CDR3: TGTGCCAGCTGCGGGGAGTGGAACACTGAAGCTTTCTTT. Translation gives CASCGEWNTEAFF.

This chain uses TRBV19 with TRBJ1-2; no firm D call. Germline lookup yields CDR1 LNHDA and CDR2 SQIVND (reference sequence). The CDR3 spans 14 residues. Between the trimmed V and J ends, which lost 10 bases and 3 bases, there was a span of 18 bases. CDR3 residues: CATARSPSDYGYTF. The CDR3 DNA sequence: TGTGCCACCGCAAGGAGCCCCTCTGACTATGGCTACACCTTC.

This clone was seen a handful of times. This chain links TRBV7-3 with TRBJ2-1; 11 nucleotides agree with TRBD2. This CDR3 has 13 residues. Germline CDR1 and CDR2: SGHTA and FQGTGA. Unmatched junction bases numbered 2, after V lost 6 bases and J lost 7 bases. The CDR3 protein is CASSTSGGNEQFF. The CDR3 nucleotides read TGTGCCAGCAGTACTAGCGGGGGAAATGAGCAGTTCTTC.

This clone has only one observation. DNA for the CDR3: TGCGCCAGCAGCCAAGTCGACGGGGGGCCGCCGCGGGCCGGGGAGCTGTTTTTT. Protein: CASSQVDGGPPRAGELFF. The chain uses TRBV4-1 and TRBJ2-2, with D perhaps TRBD2 (7 bases). V was clipped by 1 base and J by 6 bases, with 21 bases between them. Germline V gene lookup returns CDR1 MGHRA and CDR2 YSYEKL. CDR3 length equals 18 residues.

V and J are TRBV4-3 and TRBJ2-7; 10 bases are a match to TRBD2. The CDR3 is 16 residues long. V dropped 2 bases and J dropped 0; count of bases not matched to a gene: 4. Germline V gene sequence: CDR1 LGHNA, CDR2 YSLEER. CDR3 amino acids: CASSQSLAGGSYEQYF. The CDR3 nucleotides read TGCGCCAGCAGCCAATCCTTAGCGGGGGGCTCCTACGAGCAGTACTTC.

The chain employs TRBV28 and TRBJ1-6, with D perhaps matching TRBD1 (6 bases). V was clipped by 2 bases and J by 5 bases, with 7 bases between them. Germline V gene sequence: CDR1 MDHEN, CDR2 SYDVKM. The CDR3 is 14 residues long. The CDR3 loop is CASSLGQNNSPLHF. CDR3 sequence (DNA): TGTGCCAGCAGTTTAGGACAGAATAATTCACCCCTCCACTTT.

This clone was observed a handful of times. The chain links TRBV5-3 to TRBJ2-1; D unresolved. TRBV5-3 is designated an ORF whose function remains uncertain. Trimming removed 1 base at V and 6 bases at J, with 5 bases between. This CDR3 comprises 12 residues. In DNA form, the CDR3 reads TGTGCCAGAAGCTTGTTCGTCAATGAGCAGTTCTTC. This sequence encodes CARSLFVNEQFF.